This TCR beta chain was profiled in a study of blood T cell repertoires in COVID-19. Study as a whole: Material from acute and convalescent COVID-19 was sourced from the United States, Italy and Spain. T cells, B-cell-depleted T cells, or PBMCs supplied cDNA or gDNA.

In the original workflow: By means of reference gene primer amplification, nucleated cell counts were estimated. The table came from immunoSEQ multiplex PCR; TCRdb's copy has only in-frame clones and leaves some out. The V and J calls and clone size come from that table; D and trimming were worked out from the DNA. The sample includes 49,000 or so clones, roughly 80% of them seen just once. Germline values: CDR1 MGHRA, CDR2 YSYEKL. The ends were cut back, 0 bases at V and 3 bases at J, with 9 bases in the middle. The CDR3 sequence is 15 residues long. Sequenced material: peripheral blood. The genes are TRBV4-1 and TRBJ1-3; D gene uncertain. The receptor was isolated from a man aged 60 to 75 with active COVID-19. For the CDR3, the DNA is TGCGCCAGCAGCCAAGATTCGGGGAATGGAAACACCATATATTTT. It encodes CASSQDSGNGNTIYF.